A selection of T cell receptor beta chains follows, all from one sample in a study of post-analysis software for immune sequencing data. A single record per CDR3 protein comes from TCRdb applying MiXCR to the PCR reads. The data hold some 690,000 distinct CDR3 sequences, with approximately 60% observed a single time. Input material: blood. The receptors stem from a girl aged 2-10 years with multiple sclerosis. CDR3s include the opening cysteine and the closing phenylalanine or tryptophan. D genes are given only for firm matches. Only part of the rows carry a size: once, few, many, or a class if the clone is expanded.

j_call: TRBJ1-2; v_call: TRBV12-3/TRBV12-4; d_call: .; clone_size: .; cdr3_aa: CASSFGTIRNYGYTF; cdr3_nt: TGTGCCAGCAGTTTTGGGACAATCCGAAACTATGGCTACACCTTC
j_call: TRBJ2-3; v_call: TRBV20-1; d_call: TRBD2; clone_size: few; cdr3_aa: CSAQGPSGGTDTQYF; cdr3_nt: TGCAGTGCCCAAGGCCCTAGCGGGGGCACAGATACGCAGTATTTT
j_call: TRBJ2-7; v_call: TRBV7-9; d_call: TRBD2; clone_size: .; cdr3_aa: CASSSPAREYREQYF; cdr3_nt: TGTGCCAGCAGCTCCCCGGCGCGGGAGTATCGCGAGCAGTACTTC
j_call: TRBJ2-3; v_call: TRBV2; d_call: .; clone_size: .; cdr3_aa: CASFRGTQYF; cdr3_nt: TGTGCCAGTTTTCGGGGAACGCAGTATTTT
j_call: TRBJ2-5; v_call: TRBV7-9; d_call: .; clone_size: .; cdr3_aa: CASSSLGVRGETQYF; cdr3_nt: TGTGCCAGCAGCTCGCTTGGCGTGAGGGGAGAGACCCAGTACTTC
j_call: TRBJ1-2; v_call: TRBV12-3/TRBV12-4; d_call: TRBD1; clone_size: few; cdr3_aa: CASSDRAGYTF; cdr3_nt: TGTGCCAGCAGCGACAGGGCTGGCTACACCTTC
j_call: TRBJ2-7; v_call: TRBV20-1; d_call: .; clone_size: .; cdr3_aa: CSARLGVRHEQYF; cdr3_nt: TGCAGTGCCCGCTTGGGGGTCCGCCACGAGCAGTACTTC
j_call: TRBJ2-7; v_call: TRBV20-1; d_call: TRBD1; clone_size: .; cdr3_aa: CSARDPGGGRDEQYF; cdr3_nt: TGCAGTGCTAGAGATCCAGGGGGCGGTAGGGACGAGCAGTACTTC
j_call: TRBJ1-5; v_call: TRBV7-2; d_call: .; clone_size: .; cdr3_aa: CASSLIWGQEQPQHF; cdr3_nt: TGTGCCAGCAGCTTAATTTGGGGTCAGGAACAGCCCCAGCATTTT
j_call: TRBJ2-1; v_call: TRBV20-1; d_call: .; clone_size: few; cdr3_aa: CSARGRDYNEQFF; cdr3_nt: TGCAGTGCCAGGGGTAGGGATTACAATGAGCAGTTCTTC
j_call: TRBJ2-1; v_call: TRBV4-3; d_call: TRBD2; clone_size: .; cdr3_aa: CASSQLISGGLSYNEQFF; cdr3_nt: TGCGCCAGCAGCCAACTTATTAGCGGGGGGCTCTCCTACAATGAGCAGTTCTTC